The 4 T cell receptor beta chains below were found in one sample sequenced in a study of blood T cell repertoires in COVID-19. Produced via immunoSEQ multiplex PCR; TCRdb's table is partial and in-frame only. The sample lists tens of thousands of clones, 82% seen once, with over 3.5% in the top ten. The sample taken for sequencing was peripheral blood. All receptors come from a man in his sixties with acute or convalescent COVID-19.

The chain is built from TRBV14 and TRBJ2-5; D is possibly TRBD2 (6 bases). Trimming removed 1 base from V and 5 bases from J, with 23 bases in between. The germline gives CDR1 SGHDN, CDR2 FVKESK. The CDR3 consists of 18 residues. The CDR3 reads CASSQVYYTVGGRETQYF. The CDR3 nucleotides are TGTGCCAGCAGCCAAGTCTATTATACTGTTGGAGGGCGGGAGACCCAGTACTTC.

The chain has TRBV11-2 and TRBJ2-3, with D unresolved. This CDR3 spans 12 amino acids. Looked up from germline, CDR1 is SGHAT and CDR2 is FQNNGV. The germline V and J ends were trimmed by 2 bases and 7 bases, with 7 bases remaining between them. CDR3 sequence: CASSLQDHTQYF. In DNA, the CDR3 is TGTGCCAGCAGCTTACAGGATCATACGCAGTATTTT.

V usage is TRBV25-1 and J usage is TRBJ2-5; TRBD2 matches 9 bases. V gave up 6 bases and J gave up 1 base; unmatched junction bases: 3. CDR1 and CDR2 (germline): MGHDK, SYGVNS. The CDR3 has 14 amino acids. The CDR3, as DNA: TGTGCCAGCAGGAGGCGGGGGGGCCAAGAGACCCAGTACTTC. Residues: CASRRRGGQETQYF.

This chain connects TRBV11-2 to TRBJ2-3; tentatively, D is TRBD2 (6 bases). With 6 bases removed from V and 3 bases from J, the gap between germline ends came to 19 bases. The CDR3 sequence is 16 residues long. Germline CDR1 is SGHAT and CDR2 is FQNNGV. The CDR3 protein is CASSSQRRGGTDTQYF. The CDR3, as DNA: TGTGCCAGCAGTTCCCAACGGAGGGGAGGAACAGATACGCAGTATTTT.